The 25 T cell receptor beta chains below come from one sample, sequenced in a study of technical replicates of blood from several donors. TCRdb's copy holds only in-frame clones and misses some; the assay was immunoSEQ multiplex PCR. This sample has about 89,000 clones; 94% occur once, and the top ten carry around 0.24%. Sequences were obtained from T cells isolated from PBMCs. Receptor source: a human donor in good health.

The CDR3 is CASSGNTDTQYF. The CDR3 bases are TGTGCCAGCAGCGGTAACACAGATACGCAGTATTTT. This sequence joins TRBV9 and TRBJ2-3, with no clear D. Germline assignment: CDR1 SGDLS and CDR2 YYNGEE. V was shortened by 3 bases and J by 2 bases, with 4 bases between the two germline ends. This CDR3 contains 12 residues.

CDR3 in DNA: TGTGCCAGCAGTGAAGCGCTACAGAAGTATTCACCCCTCCACTTT. It yields the protein CASSEALQKYSPLHF. The chain employs TRBV2 and TRBJ1-6; no firm D call. The length of the CDR3 is 15 residues. V lost 0 bases to trimming and J lost 8 bases, with 11 bases between them. From germline, CDR1 is SNHLY and CDR2 FYNNEI. The full variable domain, rest sourced from reference TRBV2 and TRBJ1-6, is EPEVTQTPSHQVTQMGQEVILRCVPISNHLYFYWYRQILGQKVEFLVSFYNNEISEKSEIFDDQFSVERPDGSNFTLKIRSTKLEDSAMYFCASSEALQKYSPLHFGNGTRLTVT.

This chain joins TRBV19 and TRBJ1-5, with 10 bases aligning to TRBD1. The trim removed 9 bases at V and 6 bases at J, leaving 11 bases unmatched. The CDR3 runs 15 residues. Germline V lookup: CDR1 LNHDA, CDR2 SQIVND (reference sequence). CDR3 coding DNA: TGTGCCAGCCAACCGGGACAGGGGAGTGGTCAGCCCCAGCATTTT. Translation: CASQPGQGSGQPQHF. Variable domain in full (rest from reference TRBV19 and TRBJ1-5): DGGITQSPKYLFRKEGQNVTLSCEQNLNHDAMYWYRQDPGQGLRLIYYSQIVNDFQKGDIAEGYSVSREKKESFPLTVTSAQKNPTAFYLCASQPGQGSGQPQHFGDGTRLSIL.

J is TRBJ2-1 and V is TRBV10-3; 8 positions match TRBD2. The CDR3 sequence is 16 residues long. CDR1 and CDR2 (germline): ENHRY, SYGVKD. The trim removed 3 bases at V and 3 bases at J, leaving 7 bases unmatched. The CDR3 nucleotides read TGTGCCATCAGTGACGCAGCGGGGGACCTCTACAATGAGCAGTTCTTC. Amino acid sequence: CAISDAAGDLYNEQFF.

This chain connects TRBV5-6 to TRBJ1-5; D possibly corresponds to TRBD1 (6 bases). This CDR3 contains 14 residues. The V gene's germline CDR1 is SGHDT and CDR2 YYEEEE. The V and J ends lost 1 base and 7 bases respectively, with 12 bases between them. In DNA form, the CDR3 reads TGTGCCAGCAGCTTGTTGGGGGCTTGGCAGCCCCAGCATTTT. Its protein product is CASSLLGAWQPQHF.

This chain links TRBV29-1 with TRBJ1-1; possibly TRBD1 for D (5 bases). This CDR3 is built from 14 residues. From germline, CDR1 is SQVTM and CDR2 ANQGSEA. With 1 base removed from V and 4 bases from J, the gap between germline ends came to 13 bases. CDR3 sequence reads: CSVEVRGSGTEAFF. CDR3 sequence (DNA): TGCAGCGTTGAAGTAAGGGGAAGTGGCACTGAAGCTTTCTTT. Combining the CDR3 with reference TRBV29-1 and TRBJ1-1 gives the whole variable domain SAVISQKPSRDICQRGTSLTIQCQVDSQVTMMFWYRQQPGQSLTLIATANQGSEATYESGFVIDKFPISRPNLTFSTLTVSNMSPEDSSIYLCSVEVRGSGTEAFFGQGTRLTVV.

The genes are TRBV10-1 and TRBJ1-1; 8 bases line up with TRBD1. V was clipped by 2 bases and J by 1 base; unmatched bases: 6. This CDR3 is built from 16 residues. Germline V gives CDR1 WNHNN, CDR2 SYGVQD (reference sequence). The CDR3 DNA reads TGCGCCAGCAGTGAGAGGGACCAGGGGGCGAACACTGAAGCTTTCTTT. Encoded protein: CASSERDQGANTEAFF.

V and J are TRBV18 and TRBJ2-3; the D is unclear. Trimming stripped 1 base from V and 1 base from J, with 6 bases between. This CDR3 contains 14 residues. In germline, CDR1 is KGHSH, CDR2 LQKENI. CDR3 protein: CASSPLLGTDTQYF. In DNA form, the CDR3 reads TGTGCCAGCTCACCACTCCTTGGCACAGATACGCAGTATTTT.

The CDR3 DNA reads as TGTGCCAGCAGTTGGCCTCCGGGACAGGGAGCTGAGCAGTTCTTC. Its translation is CASSWPPGQGAEQFF. The rearrangement links TRBV28 to TRBJ2-1, with 9 bases aligning to TRBD1. The CDR3 loop spans 15 amino acids. Germline values: CDR1 MDHEN, CDR2 SYDVKM. J gave up 9 bases and V 4 bases, and 10 bases lay outside the gene matches.

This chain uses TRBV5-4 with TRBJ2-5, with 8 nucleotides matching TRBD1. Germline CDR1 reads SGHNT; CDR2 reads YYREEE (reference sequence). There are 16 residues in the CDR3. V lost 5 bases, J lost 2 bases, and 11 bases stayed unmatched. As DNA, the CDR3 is TGTGCCAGCAGTCGCGGACAGGGCGGGTTACAAGAGACCCAGTACTTC. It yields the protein CASSRGQGGLQETQYF.

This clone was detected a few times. The CDR3 loop reads CASSQDKAQLARQFF. The CDR3 DNA sequence: TGTGCCAGCAGCCAAGATAAGGCCCAACTAGCGCGGCAGTTCTTC. The genes are TRBV4-2 and TRBJ2-1; 7 nucleotides match TRBD2. J was trimmed by 12 bases and V by 0 bases; bases with no gene match: 11. This CDR3 contains 15 residues. Per germline, CDR1 LGHNA and CDR2 YNFKEQ.

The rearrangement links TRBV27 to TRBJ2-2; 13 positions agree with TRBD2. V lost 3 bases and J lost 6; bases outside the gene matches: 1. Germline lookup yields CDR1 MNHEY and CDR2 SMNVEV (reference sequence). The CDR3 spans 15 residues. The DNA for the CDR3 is TGTGCCAGCAGTTTGACTAGCGGGAGGCCCGGGGAGCTGTTTTTT. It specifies CASSLTSGRPGELFF.

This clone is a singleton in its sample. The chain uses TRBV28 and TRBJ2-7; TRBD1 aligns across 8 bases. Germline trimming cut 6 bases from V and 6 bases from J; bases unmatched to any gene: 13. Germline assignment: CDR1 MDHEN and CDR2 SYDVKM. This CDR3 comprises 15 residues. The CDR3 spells CASRTQGANVVEQYF. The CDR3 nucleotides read TGTGCCAGCAGGACGCAGGGGGCGAATGTCGTCGAGCAGTACTTC. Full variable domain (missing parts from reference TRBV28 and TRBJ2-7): DVKVTQSSRYLVKRTGEKVFLECVQDMDHENMFWYRQDPGLGLRLIYFSYDVKMKEKGDIPEGYSVSREKKERFSLILESASTNQTSMYLCASRTQGANVVEQYFGPGTRLTVT.

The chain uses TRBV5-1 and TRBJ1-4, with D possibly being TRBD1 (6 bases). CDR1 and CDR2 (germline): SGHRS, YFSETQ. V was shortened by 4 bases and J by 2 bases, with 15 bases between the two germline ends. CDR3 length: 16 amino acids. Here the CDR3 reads CASSPQPGVTNEKLFF. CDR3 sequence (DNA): TGCGCCAGCAGCCCCCAGCCAGGGGTGACTAATGAAAAACTGTTTTTT. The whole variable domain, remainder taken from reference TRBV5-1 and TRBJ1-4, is KAGVTQTPRYLIKTRGQQVTLSCSPISGHRSVSWYQQTPGQGLQFLFEYFSETQRNKGNFPGRFSGRQFSNSRSEMNVSTLELGDSALYLCASSPQPGVTNEKLFFGSGTQLSVL.

In nucleotides, the CDR3 is TGTGCCAGCAGCCGACAGGGACCTTCTGGAAACACCATATATTTT. Amino acid sequence: CASSRQGPSGNTIYF. The chain employs TRBV2 and TRBJ1-3; the match to TRBD1 covers 7 bases. This CDR3 is 15 amino acids long. Germline V gene data show CDR1 as SNHLY and CDR2 as FYNNEI. Trimming cost V 6 bases and J 1 base; bases outside gene matches: 6. Full variable domain (remainder filled in from reference TRBV2 and TRBJ1-3): EPEVTQTPSHQVTQMGQEVILRCVPISNHLYFYWYRQILGQKVEFLVSFYNNEISEKSEIFDDQFSVERPDGSNFTLKIRSTKLEDSAMYFCASSRQGPSGNTIYFGEGSWLTVV.

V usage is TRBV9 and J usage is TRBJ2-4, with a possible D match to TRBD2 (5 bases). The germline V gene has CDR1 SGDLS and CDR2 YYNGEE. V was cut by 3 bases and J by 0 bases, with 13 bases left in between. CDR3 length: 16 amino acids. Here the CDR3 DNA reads TGTGCCAGCAGCGAAGAATCGGGGTTAGCCAAAAACATTCAGTACTTC. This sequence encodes CASSEESGLAKNIQYF.

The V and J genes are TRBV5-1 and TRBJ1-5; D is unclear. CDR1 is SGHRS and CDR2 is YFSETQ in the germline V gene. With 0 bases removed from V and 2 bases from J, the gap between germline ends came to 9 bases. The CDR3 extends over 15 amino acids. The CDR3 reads CASSLAGQGNQPQHF. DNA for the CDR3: TGCGCCAGCAGCTTGGCAGGTCAGGGCAATCAGCCCCAGCATTTT.

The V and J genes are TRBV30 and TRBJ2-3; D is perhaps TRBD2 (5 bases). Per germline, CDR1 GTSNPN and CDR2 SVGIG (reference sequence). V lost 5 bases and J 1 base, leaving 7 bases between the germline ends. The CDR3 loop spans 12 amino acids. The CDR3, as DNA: TGTGCCTGGGCCGGGGGCACAGATACGCAGTATTTT. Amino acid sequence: CAWAGGTDTQYF.

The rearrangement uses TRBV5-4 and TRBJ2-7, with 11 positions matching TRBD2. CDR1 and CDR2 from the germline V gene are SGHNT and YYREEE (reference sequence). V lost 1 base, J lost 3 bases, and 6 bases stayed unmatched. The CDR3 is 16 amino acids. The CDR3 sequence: CASSLSLAGANYEQYF. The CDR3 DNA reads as TGTGCCAGCAGCTTGTCACTAGCGGGAGCTAACTACGAGCAGTACTTC.

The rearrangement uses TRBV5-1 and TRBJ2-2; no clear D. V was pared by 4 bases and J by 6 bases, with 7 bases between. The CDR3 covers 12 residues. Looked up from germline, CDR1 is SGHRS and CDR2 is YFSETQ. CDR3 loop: CASSELSGELFF. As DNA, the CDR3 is TGCGCCAGCAGCGAGCTTTCCGGGGAGCTGTTTTTT. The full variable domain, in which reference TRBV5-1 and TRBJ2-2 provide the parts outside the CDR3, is KAGVTQTPRYLIKTRGQQVTLSCSPISGHRSVSWYQQTPGQGLQFLFEYFSETQRNKGNFPGRFSGRQFSNSRSEMNVSTLELGDSALYLCASSELSGELFFGEGSRLTVL.

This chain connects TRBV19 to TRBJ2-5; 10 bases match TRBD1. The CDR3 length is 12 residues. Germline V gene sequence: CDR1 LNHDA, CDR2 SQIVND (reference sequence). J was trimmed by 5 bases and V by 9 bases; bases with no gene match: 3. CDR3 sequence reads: CASGQGGETQYF. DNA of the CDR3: TGTGCCAGCGGACAGGGGGGCGAGACCCAGTACTTC.

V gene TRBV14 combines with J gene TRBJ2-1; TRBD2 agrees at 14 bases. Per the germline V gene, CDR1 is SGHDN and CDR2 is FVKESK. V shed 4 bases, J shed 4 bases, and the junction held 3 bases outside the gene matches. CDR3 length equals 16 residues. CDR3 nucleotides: TGTGCCAGCAGCCCTTGGACTAGCGGGAGGTACAATGAGCAGTTCTTC. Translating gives CASSPWTSGRYNEQFF.

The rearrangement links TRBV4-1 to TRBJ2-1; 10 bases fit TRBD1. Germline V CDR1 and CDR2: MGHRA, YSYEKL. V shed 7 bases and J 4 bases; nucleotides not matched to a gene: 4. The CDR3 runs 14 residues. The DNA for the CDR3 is TGCGCCAGCACCTCGGGACAGGGGTACAATGAGCAGTTCTTC. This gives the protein CASTSGQGYNEQFF.

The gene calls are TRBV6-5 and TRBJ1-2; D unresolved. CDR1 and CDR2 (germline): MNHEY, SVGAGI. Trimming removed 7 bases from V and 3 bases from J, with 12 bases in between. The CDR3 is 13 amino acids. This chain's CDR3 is CASKPEDYYGYTF. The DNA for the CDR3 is TGTGCCAGCAAACCAGAAGACTACTATGGCTACACCTTC.

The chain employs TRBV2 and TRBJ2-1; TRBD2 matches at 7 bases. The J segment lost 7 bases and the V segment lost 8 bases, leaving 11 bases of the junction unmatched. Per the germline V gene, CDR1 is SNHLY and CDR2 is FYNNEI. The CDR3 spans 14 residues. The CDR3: CASGRGGLMNEQFF. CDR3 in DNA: TGTGCCAGCGGGAGGGGAGGTCTGATGAATGAGCAGTTCTTC.